The 6 T cell receptor beta chains listed next were all sequenced from one sample in a study of blood T cell repertoires in COVID-19. TCRdb's copy holds only in-frame clones and misses some; the assay was immunoSEQ multiplex PCR. Of approximately 220,000 clones listed, about 83% are singletons. The sequencing input was peripheral blood. These receptors all stem from a woman aged 45-65 years with acute or convalescent COVID-19.

The table lists this clone with a count of one. The J gene is TRBJ2-5, the V gene TRBV5-1, with 7 bases fitting TRBD1. Trimming took 2 bases from V and 5 from J; bases not matched to a gene: 6. The length of the CDR3 is 14 residues. Germline V gives CDR1 SGHRS, CDR2 YFSETQ. CDR3 nucleotide sequence: TGCGCCAGCAGCTTACAGGGGATCACGGAGACCCAGTACTTC. Its protein is CASSLQGITETQYF.

V gene TRBV5-1 combines with J gene TRBJ1-1, with no clear D. With 2 bases removed from V and 1 base from J, the gap between germline ends came to 9 bases. CDR3 length: 14 amino acids. Per the germline V gene, CDR1 is SGHRS and CDR2 is YFSETQ. The CDR3 protein is CASSFQTANTEAFF. CDR3 DNA sequence: TGCGCCAGCAGCTTCCAAACAGCGAACACTGAAGCTTTCTTT.

This sequence joins TRBV12-3 or TRBV12-4 and TRBJ1-2; D not certain. CDR3 length: 13 amino acids. V was shortened by 7 bases and J by 2 bases, with 11 bases between the two germline ends. This CDR3 is CASTQTRNYGYTF. The CDR3 DNA reads as TGTGCCAGCACCCAGACAAGGAACTATGGCTACACCTTC.

J is TRBJ1-4 and V is TRBV29-1, with a tentative D call TRBD1 (6 bases). The CDR3 is made up of 12 amino acids. Germline CDR1 is SQVTM and CDR2 is ANQGSEA. Trimming took 7 bases from V and 7 from J, leaving 13 bases between them. CDR3 DNA: TGCAGCGCTACGACAGGTTTTGAAAAACTGTTTTTT. Amino acids: CSATTGFEKLFF.

The chain couples TRBV18 to TRBJ2-1, with D maybe TRBD2 (6 bases). Trimming removed 2 bases at V and 7 bases at J, with 9 bases between. Germline assignment: CDR1 KGHSH and CDR2 LQKENI. This CDR3 region has 13 residues. The CDR3 sequence: CASSPGRMNEQFF. As DNA, the CDR3 is TGTGCCAGCTCACCAGGGAGGATGAATGAGCAGTTCTTC.

DNA of the CDR3: TGTGCCAGCAGTTTAACAGCGGGAGAGGCCGGGGAGCTGTTTTTT. Translating it yields CASSLTAGEAGELFF. The J gene is TRBJ2-2, the V gene TRBV28; 8 nucleotides match TRBD2. This CDR3 is 15 amino acids long. With 2 bases clipped from V and 6 bases from J, the junction kept 5 bases outside the gene matches. Germline assignment: CDR1 MDHEN and CDR2 SYDVKM.